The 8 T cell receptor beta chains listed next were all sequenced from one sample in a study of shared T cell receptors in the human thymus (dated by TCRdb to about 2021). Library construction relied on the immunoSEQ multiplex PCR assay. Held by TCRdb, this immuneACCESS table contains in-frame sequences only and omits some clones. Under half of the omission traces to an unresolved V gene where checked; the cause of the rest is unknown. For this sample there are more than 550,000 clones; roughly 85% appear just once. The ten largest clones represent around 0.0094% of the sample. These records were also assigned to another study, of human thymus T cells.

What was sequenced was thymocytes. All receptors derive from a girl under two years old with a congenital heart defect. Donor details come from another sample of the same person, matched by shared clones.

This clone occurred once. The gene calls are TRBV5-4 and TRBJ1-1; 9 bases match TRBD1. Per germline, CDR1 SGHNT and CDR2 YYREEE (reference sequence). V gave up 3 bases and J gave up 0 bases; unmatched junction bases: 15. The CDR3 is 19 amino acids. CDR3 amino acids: CASSSGTGRPHLMNTEAFF. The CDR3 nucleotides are TGTGCCAGCAGCTCGGGGACAGGGAGACCCCACCTGATGAACACTGAAGCTTTCTTT. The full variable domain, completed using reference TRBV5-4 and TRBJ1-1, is ETGVTQSPTHLIKTRGQQVTLRCSSQSGHNTVSWYQQALGQGPQFIFQYYREEENGRGNFPPRFSGLQFPNYSSELNVNALELDDSALYLCASSSGTGRPHLMNTEAFFGQGTRLTVV.

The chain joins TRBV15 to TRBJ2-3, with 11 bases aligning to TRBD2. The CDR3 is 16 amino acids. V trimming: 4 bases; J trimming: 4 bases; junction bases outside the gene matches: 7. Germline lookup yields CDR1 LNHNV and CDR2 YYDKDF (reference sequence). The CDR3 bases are TGTGCCACCAGCAACATAGCGGGGGGGCCGGCAGATACGCAGTATTTT. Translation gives CATSNIAGGPADTQYF. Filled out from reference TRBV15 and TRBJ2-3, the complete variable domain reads DAMVIQNPRYQVTQFGKPVTLSCSQTLNHNVMYWYQQKSSQAPKLLFHYYDKDFNNEADTPDNFQSRRPNTSFCFLDIRSPGLGDTAMYLCATSNIAGGPADTQYFGPGTRLTVL.

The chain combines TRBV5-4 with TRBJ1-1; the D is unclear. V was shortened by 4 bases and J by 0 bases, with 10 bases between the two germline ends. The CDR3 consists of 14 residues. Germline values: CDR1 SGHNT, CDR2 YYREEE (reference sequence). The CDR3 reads CASSGLGLNTEAFF. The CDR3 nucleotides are TGTGCCAGCAGCGGGTTGGGCCTGAACACTGAAGCTTTCTTT.

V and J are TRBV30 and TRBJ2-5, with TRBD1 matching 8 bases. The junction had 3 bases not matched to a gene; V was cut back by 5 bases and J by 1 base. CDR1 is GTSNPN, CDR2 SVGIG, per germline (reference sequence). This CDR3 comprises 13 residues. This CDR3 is CAWGQGLQETQYF. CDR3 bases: TGTGCCTGGGGACAGGGCCTCCAAGAGACCCAGTACTTC.

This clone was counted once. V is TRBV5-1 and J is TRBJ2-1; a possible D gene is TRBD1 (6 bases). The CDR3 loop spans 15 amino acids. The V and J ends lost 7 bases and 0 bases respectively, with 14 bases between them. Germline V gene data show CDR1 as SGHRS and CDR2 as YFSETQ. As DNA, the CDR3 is TGCGCCAGCTTCCATGACAGGAGCTCCTACAATGAGCAGTTCTTC. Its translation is CASFHDRSSYNEQFF.

CDR3 sequence: CASSCEQGGNYEQYF. CDR3 nucleotide sequence: TGTGCCAGCAGTTGTGAACAGGGCGGAAACTACGAGCAGTACTTC. The chain couples TRBV6-5 to TRBJ2-7, with a weak D call TRBD1 (6 bases). The CDR3 contains 15 residues. V was cut by 4 bases and J by 3 bases, with 16 bases left in between. Germline lookup yields CDR1 MNHEY and CDR2 SVGAGI.

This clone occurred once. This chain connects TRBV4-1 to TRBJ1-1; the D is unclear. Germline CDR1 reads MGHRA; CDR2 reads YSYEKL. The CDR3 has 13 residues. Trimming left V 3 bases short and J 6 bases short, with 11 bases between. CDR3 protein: CASSQRARSEAFF. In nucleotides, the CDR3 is TGCGCCAGCAGCCAGCGCGCTCGTTCTGAAGCTTTCTTT.

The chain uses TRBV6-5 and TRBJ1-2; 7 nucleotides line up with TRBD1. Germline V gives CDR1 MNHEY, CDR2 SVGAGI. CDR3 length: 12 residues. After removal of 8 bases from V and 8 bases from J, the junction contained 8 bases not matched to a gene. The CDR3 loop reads CASRPNRGGYTF. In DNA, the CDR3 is TGTGCCAGCCGACCGAACAGGGGCGGCTACACCTTC.